This entry describes one T cell receptor beta chain. What it binds is unknown. The CDR3 contains 15 residues. After removal of 5 bases from V and 3 bases from J, the junction contained 7 bases not matched to a gene. Per germline, CDR1 LNHDA and CDR2 SQIVND (reference sequence). The study ran its PCR with 60 Vbeta and 13 Jbeta primers. Clones were read by immunoSEQ multiplex PCR, and TCRdb kept only the in-frame ones, dropping some. The data show roughly 200,000 clones, approximately 82% seen once. This specimen comes from a study of cytomegalovirus exposure and HLA in healthy donors. Study results and caveats: Reports credit the classifier with highly specific, highly sensitive diagnosis of cytomegalovirus status. DRB1 had the most TCR associations and HLA-C the fewest, a later analysis found, with rates varying by HLA locus. About 87% or about 30% of the time was how often most TCR beta V segments were productive, according to an earlier analysis.

The specimen sequenced was PBMCs. The V call is TRBV19, the J call TRBJ1-5, with TRBD1 matching over 7 bases. This TCR was recovered from a middle-aged woman in good health and CMV-seronegative. The DNA for the CDR3 is TGTGCCAGTAGTTATACCGACAGGGCCAATCAGCCCCAGCATTTT. The encoded protein is CASSYTDRANQPQHF.